The 9 T cell receptor beta chains listed next were all sequenced from one sample in a study of human T cells and chemical hapten exposure. Regarding time point: healthy volunteer bleed at 6 weeks. Total RNA extraction was carried out from unfractionated whole blood. In TCRdb, the RACE reads were re-called with MiXCR into one record per CDR3 protein. Here the sample spans 35,000 to 50,000 distinct CDR3 sequences, 3.7% being singletons. The sequencing sample was made of whole blood. These receptors were taken from a human donor in good health. Some clones in this sample may be carry-over from other donors' samples.

The rearrangement links TRBV19 to TRBJ2-7; D possibly corresponds to TRBD2 (6 bases). CDR1 is LNHDA, CDR2 SQIVND, per germline (reference sequence). This CDR3 is 14 amino acids long. Trimming shortened V by 3 bases and J by 0 bases, and 9 bases separated the two germline ends. The CDR3 region has the DNA TGTGCCAGTAGTATGGGGGGATTCTCCTACGAGCAGTACTTC. Translation gives CASSMGGFSYEQYF.

This clonotype was counted at least ten times. This sequence joins TRBV9 and TRBJ1-2; unclear D gene. This CDR3 comprises 16 residues. V lost 1 base and J 8 bases, leaving 21 bases between the germline ends. Germline V lookup: CDR1 SGDLS, CDR2 YYNGEE. The CDR3: CASSVQTSDKGGGYTF. CDR3 coding DNA: TGTGCCAGCAGCGTACAAACTTCTGACAAGGGTGGCGGCTACACCTTC.

The sample holds a few counts of this clonotype. The chain combines TRBV12-5 with TRBJ2-1; TRBD1 matches 7 bases. V shed 6 bases, J shed 6 bases, and the junction held 11 bases outside the gene matches. Germline values: CDR1 LGHNT, CDR2 FRNRAP. This CDR3 contains 15 residues. This CDR3 reads CASGLDRAPSNEQFF. The CDR3 region has the DNA TGTGCTAGTGGCCTCGACAGGGCGCCTTCCAATGAGCAGTTCTTC. Filled out from reference TRBV12-5 and TRBJ2-1, the complete variable domain reads DARVTQTPRHKVTEMGQEVTMRCQPILGHNTVFWYRQTMMQGLELLAYFRNRAPLDDSGMPKDRFSAEMPDATLATLKIQPSEPRDSAVYFCASGLDRAPSNEQFFGPGTRLTVL.

This clonotype was picked up many times. The chain links TRBV4-2 to TRBJ1-2; unclear D gene. The V gene lost 3 bases and the J gene lost 4 bases, with 12 bases spanning the gap. This CDR3 is 14 amino acids long. Germline CDR1 LGHNA, CDR2 YNFKEQ. CDR3 sequence: CASSHAGEGYGYTF. The CDR3 bases are TGTGCCAGCAGCCACGCCGGGGAGGGCTATGGCTACACCTTC.

This clonotype was counted many times. The J gene is TRBJ2-5, the V gene TRBV29-1; D tentatively reads TRBD1 or TRBD2 (5 bases each). CDR1 SQVTM and CDR2 ANQGSEA come from the germline V gene. V was shortened by 3 bases and J by 0 bases, with 8 bases between the two germline ends. CDR3 length equals 13 residues. This chain's CDR3 is CSVDGAHQETQYF. In DNA form, the CDR3 reads TGCAGCGTTGACGGGGCCCACCAAGAGACCCAGTACTTC.

This clonotype was recorded at least ten times. The chain employs TRBV12-3 or TRBV12-4 and TRBJ2-1, with 9 bases identical to TRBD2. V dropped 5 bases and J dropped 2; count of bases not matched to a gene: 4. The CDR3 extends over 15 amino acids. CDR3 nucleotide sequence: TGTGCCAGCAGTCCCCGGACTAGCGCCTACAATGAGCAGTTCTTC. Protein sequence: CASSPRTSAYNEQFF.

A remark on this clonotype: This may be a read error: a much more frequent sequence differs by one nucleotide. J is TRBJ2-7 and V is TRBV5-4; the match to TRBD2 covers 13 bases. The CDR3 covers 16 residues. Germline CDR1 and CDR2: SGHNT and YYREEE (reference sequence). The CDR3 spells CTSSPSGLAGTNEQYF. The CDR3, as DNA: TGTACCAGCAGCCCCTCGGGACTAGCGGGAACAAACGAGCAGTACTTC.

In its sample, this clonotype was seen many times. V usage is TRBV28 and J usage is TRBJ2-3; 14 bases line up with TRBD2. Unmatched junction bases numbered 7, after V lost 6 bases and J lost 2 bases. From germline, CDR1 is MDHEN and CDR2 SYDVKM. This CDR3 has 17 residues. CDR3 loop: CASRLGLAGGTTDTQYF. Written as DNA, the CDR3 is TGTGCCAGCAGATTAGGACTAGCGGGAGGAACCACAGATACGCAGTATTTT.

At least ten counts were recorded for this clonotype. The genes are TRBV7-2 and TRBJ2-6, with 9 bases that match TRBD1. Per germline, CDR1 SGHTA and CDR2 FQGNSA. Trimming removed 5 bases from V and 2 bases from J; junction bases left unmatched: 10. The CDR3 spans 18 residues. Here the CDR3 reads CASSPGQGLSTGANVLTF. For the CDR3, the DNA is TGTGCCAGCAGCCCGGGACAGGGTTTGAGTACTGGGGCCAACGTCCTGACTTTC.